These 15 T cell receptor beta chains were all obtained from the same sample, sequenced in a study of blood T cell repertoires in COVID-19. TCRdb's table, derived via immunoSEQ multiplex PCR, lists solely in-frame clones and lacks some. This sample has roughly 120,000 clones, with roughly 84% found just once. Sequencing was done on a sample of peripheral blood. Receptor source: a woman in her 50s with acute or convalescent COVID-19.

The V call is TRBV11-2, the J call TRBJ2-7, with D hard to call. Deletions cut 5 bases from V and 3 bases from J, with 11 bases between. In germline, CDR1 is SGHAT, CDR2 FQNNGV. The CDR3 extends over 13 amino acids. The CDR3 region is CASSPSGFYEQYF. The CDR3 nucleotides are TGTGCCAGCAGCCCCTCAGGATTCTACGAGCAGTACTTC. The variable domain in full, completed from reference TRBV11-2 and TRBJ2-7, reads EAGVAQSPRYKIIEKRQSVAFWCNPISGHATLYWYQQILGQGPKLLIQFQNNGVVDDSQLPKDRFSAERLKGVDSTLKIQPAKLEDSAVYLCASSPSGFYEQYFGPGTRLTVT.

The chain recombines TRBV6-6 with TRBJ1-2; maybe TRBD1 (5 bases). Trimming cost V 11 bases and J 6 bases, with 16 bases left between them. CDR1 MNHNY and CDR2 SVGAGI come from the germline V gene (reference sequence). There are 12 residues in the CDR3. The CDR3 protein is CAVRVVGDGYTF. The CDR3 coding sequence is TGTGCCGTCAGGGTCGTGGGTGATGGCTACACCTTC.

The DNA for the CDR3 is TGCGCCAGCAGCCCTTTGGACTCAAGCCCTGAAGCTTTCTTT. This encodes CASSPLDSSPEAFF. The chain combines TRBV5-1 with TRBJ1-1, with D unresolved. Per the germline V gene, CDR1 is SGHRS and CDR2 is YFSETQ. V lost 4 bases to trimming and J lost 6 bases, with 16 bases between them. CDR3 length: 14 amino acids.

The chain uses TRBV18 and TRBJ2-5; the D is unclear. The CDR3 has 13 residues. Trimming removed 4 bases from V and 3 bases from J, with 9 bases in between. The V gene's germline CDR1 is KGHSH and CDR2 LQKENI. The CDR3 DNA reads TGTGCCAGCTCACTAGGCGGTAAAGAGACCCAGTACTTC. Protein: CASSLGGKETQYF.

This clone has just a few counts. This sequence joins TRBV7-3 and TRBJ2-3; 8 nucleotides line up with TRBD1. The ends lost 5 bases at V and 12 bases at J; junction bases unmatched: 16. The CDR3 length is 15 residues. Germline V gene sequence: CDR1 SGHTA, CDR2 FQGTGA. Here the CDR3 reads CASSPQDSQGANQYF. DNA of the CDR3: TGTGCCAGCAGCCCACAGGACTCTCAGGGGGCGAATCAGTATTTT.

The genes are TRBV25-1 and TRBJ1-6; 8 bases align to TRBD1. From germline, CDR1 is MGHDK and CDR2 SYGVNS. J gave up 8 bases and V 8 bases, and 11 bases lay outside the gene matches. The CDR3 length is 15 residues. Here the CDR3 DNA reads TGTGCCAGCGCTACCCGGGACAGGTGGGATTCACCCCTCCACTTT. This encodes CASATRDRWDSPLHF.

The rearrangement links TRBV5-1 to TRBJ2-5; perhaps TRBD2 as D (5 bases). The V gene lost 1 base and the J gene lost 3 bases, with 10 bases spanning the gap. The CDR3 loop spans 14 amino acids. From germline, CDR1 is SGHRS and CDR2 YFSETQ. The CDR3 bases are TGCGCCAGCAGCTTGTGGGGAGCGGAAGAGACCCAGTACTTC. Protein: CASSLWGAEETQYF.

This clone was recorded only once. This chain links TRBV6-1 with TRBJ1-2, with TRBD1 as a possible D gene (5 bases). The CDR3 has 14 residues. Germline CDR1 MNHNS, CDR2 SASEGT. V was clipped by 0 bases and J by 4 bases, with 9 bases between them. The CDR3 DNA reads TGTGCCAGCAGTGAAGCGGGGGGTAGCTATGGCTACACCTTC. This encodes CASSEAGGSYGYTF.

The chain is built from TRBV28 and TRBJ1-6, with a tentative D call TRBD1 (6 bases). The CDR3 extends over 15 amino acids. The V gene's germline CDR1 is MDHEN and CDR2 SYDVKM. V was trimmed by 7 bases and J by 5 bases, leaving 15 bases between them. CDR3 sequence reads: CASKQGYNDNSPLHF. Here the CDR3 DNA reads TGTGCCAGCAAACAGGGATATAACGATAATTCACCCCTCCACTTT.

The rearrangement links TRBV19 to TRBJ1-2; weak D call: TRBD1 (5 bases). The CDR3 totals 15 residues. The germline V gene has CDR1 LNHDA and CDR2 SQIVND (reference sequence). Trimming shortened V by 4 bases and J by 5 bases, and 17 bases separated the two germline ends. CDR3 residues: CASSTVDSRWYGYTF. CDR3 in DNA: TGTGCCAGTAGTACGGTAGACAGTCGGTGGTATGGCTACACCTTC.

The chain has TRBV9 and TRBJ1-6, with 9 bases aligning to TRBD1. V lost 2 bases, J lost 7 bases, and 4 bases stayed unmatched. This CDR3 region has 15 residues. Germline loops: CDR1 SGDLS, CDR2 YYNGEE. The CDR3 DNA sequence: TGTGCCAGCAGCGTGGACAGGGGCAAGAATTCACCCCTCCACTTT. It translates to CASSVDRGKNSPLHF.

J is TRBJ2-3 and V is TRBV7-3, with 10 bases lining up with TRBD2. The V and J ends lost 1 base and 2 bases, in that order; junction bases with no gene match: 9. The CDR3 sequence is 18 residues long. Germline CDR1 is SGHTA and CDR2 is FQGTGA. The CDR3 DNA sequence: TGTGCCAGCAGCTTAAACCCCCTGACTAGCGGGTACACAGATACGCAGTATTTT. It is translated as CASSLNPLTSGYTDTQYF.

The chain couples TRBV10-3 to TRBJ2-7, with 9 bases matching TRBD2. The J segment lost 4 bases and the V segment lost 6 bases, leaving 4 bases of the junction unmatched. The CDR3 has 13 residues. The germline V gene encodes CDR1 ENHRY and CDR2 SYGVKD. The CDR3 nucleotides are TGTGCCATCAGGGCGGGGGGGCAGTACGAGCAGTACTTC. As protein: CAIRAGGQYEQYF.

For the CDR3, the DNA is TGTGCCAGCTCACCAGCGGCGGGGAAAGATCAGCCCCAGCATTTT. Translated: CASSPAAGKDQPQHF. The J gene is TRBJ1-5, the V gene TRBV18; D gene ambiguous. CDR1 is KGHSH, CDR2 LQKENI, per germline. This CDR3 comprises 15 residues. Deletions cut 2 bases from V and 5 bases from J, with 13 bases between. Drawing the rest from reference TRBV18 and TRBJ1-5, the complete variable domain is NAGVMQNPRHLVRRRGQEARLRCSPMKGHSHVYWYRQLPEEGLKFMVYLQKENIIDESGMPKERFSAEFPKEGPSILRIQQVVRGDSAAYFCASSPAAGKDQPQHFGDGTRLSIL.

This chain uses TRBV28 with TRBJ1-2; 10 bases fit TRBD1. There are 17 residues in the CDR3. The germline CDR1 and CDR2 sequences are MDHEN and SYDVKM. Germline trimming cut 4 bases from V and 2 bases from J; bases unmatched to any gene: 10. CDR3 amino acids: CASSSHGTGDTNYGYTF. As DNA, the CDR3 is TGTGCCAGCAGTTCACACGGGACAGGGGATACAAACTATGGCTACACCTTC.